This entry lists 28 T cell receptor beta chains sequenced from one sample in a study of blood T cells in healthy people across ages. The second PCR ran roughly 7 to 12 cycles with a sample-barcoded 5' primer and J-beta primers. TCRdb re-derived calls from the 5' RACE reads in MiXCR, one entry per CDR3 protein. The sample contains 870,000 or so distinct CDR3 sequences, about 28% of which appear only once. The sample was blood. The receptor source for this set is a woman at least 80 years old in good health.

This clonotype showed up just a few times. The V and J genes are TRBV20-1 and TRBJ2-7, with TRBD1 identical over 8 bases. The trim removed 6 bases at V and 7 bases at J, leaving 23 bases unmatched. This CDR3 comprises 17 residues. The germline V gene encodes CDR1 DFQATT and CDR2 SNEGSKA (reference sequence). The CDR3 sequence: CSARAERNRGVFNEQYF. DNA of the CDR3: TGCAGTGCCCGAGCTGAGAGGAACAGGGGGGTTTTCAATGAGCAGTACTTC.

Many counts were recorded for this clonotype. The chain uses TRBV12-3 or TRBV12-4 and TRBJ2-3, with 9 bases that match TRBD1. The CDR3 has 12 residues. This CDR3 is CATGGFTDTQYF. CDR3 coding DNA: TGTGCGACAGGGGGATTCACAGATACGCAGTATTTT.

As regards this clonotype: Given a much more abundant clone one base away, this may be a read error. The conserved phenylalanine or tryptophan is not found at the CDR3 terminus, so this likely reflects a read error. The CDR3 reads CSARPGQSGTQYC. The CDR3 DNA follows: TGCAGTGCTAGGCCGGGACAGTCGGGGACCCAGTACTGC. The V gene is TRBV20-1, the J gene TRBJ2-5, with 7 bases aligning to TRBD1. From germline, CDR1 is DFQATT and CDR2 SNEGSKA (reference sequence). J gave up 7 bases and V 3 bases, and 8 bases lay outside the gene matches. CDR3 length: 13 amino acids.

The rearrangement links TRBV4-3 to TRBJ1-1, with D maybe TRBD1 (5 bases). The V and J ends lost 3 bases and 1 base respectively, with 15 bases between them. This CDR3 contains 16 residues. CDR1 and CDR2 (germline): LGHNA, YSLEER. Written as DNA, the CDR3 is TGCGCCAGCAGCCAGGGGGAGGGAGGGCCGAACACTGAAGCTTTCTTT. This translates into CASSQGEGGPNTEAFF.

Concerning this clonotype: A much more abundant neighbour one base away suggests this may be a read error. The chain carries TRBV6-2 or TRBV6-3 and TRBJ2-7; D ambiguous. Germline lookup yields CDR1 MNHEY and CDR2 SVGEGT. This CDR3 region has 16 residues. This CDR3 is CAGSPSGVLASYEQYF. As DNA, the CDR3 is TGTGCCGGCAGTCCAAGTGGGGTCCTCGCTTCCTACGAGCAGTACTTC.

This clonotype has ten or more counts. The chain carries TRBV30 and TRBJ2-7, with TRBD2 matching over 7 bases. The length of the CDR3 is 12 residues. Losses at the gene ends were 1 base for V and 4 bases for J; bases not matched to a gene: 1. From germline, CDR1 is GTSNPN and CDR2 SVGIG (reference sequence). The CDR3 here is CAWSGEGYEQYF. Here the CDR3 DNA reads TGTGCCTGGAGTGGGGAGGGATACGAGCAGTACTTC.

A word on this clonotype: This sequence may be a read error, since a much larger clone differs from it by one base. The chain uses TRBV5-1 and TRBJ2-3; D is perhaps TRBD1 (5 bases). The V end was cut by 3 bases, the J end by 0 bases, with 14 bases between. Germline CDR1 reads SGHRS; CDR2 reads YFSETQ. CDR3 length: 16 residues. The CDR3 loop is CASSSTTDASTDTQYF. CDR3 in DNA: TGCGCCAGCAGCTCGACGACAGACGCTAGCACAGATACGCAGTATTTT.

The rearrangement uses TRBV3-1 and TRBJ1-1; TRBD1 is a possible D gene (6 bases). The V gene lost 3 bases and the J gene lost 11 bases, with 16 bases spanning the gap. Per the germline V gene, CDR1 is LGHDT and CDR2 is YNNKEL (reference sequence). The CDR3 is made up of 13 amino acids. The CDR3 spells CASSHNRDPGAFF. In DNA, the CDR3 is TGTGCCAGCAGCCACAACAGGGACCCGGGCGCTTTCTTT.

The rearrangement uses TRBV20-1 and TRBJ2-4, with 7 bases lining up with TRBD1. The CDR3 length is 14 residues. V was pared by 1 base and J by 11 bases, with 11 bases of the junction left unmatched. CDR1 and CDR2 (germline): DFQATT, SNEGSKA (reference sequence). CDR3 sequence reads: CSARGPPAGGVQYF. The CDR3 DNA reads TGCAGTGCTAGAGGTCCTCCGGCAGGGGGTGTTCAGTACTTC.

This clonotype was detected ten times or more. This chain uses TRBV6-5 with TRBJ2-5; possibly TRBD1 or TRBD2 for D (5 bases each). Germline CDR1 MNHEY, CDR2 SVGAGI. This CDR3 contains 16 residues. V gave up 2 bases and J gave up 3 bases, with 16 bases separating them. CDR3 sequence reads: CASSYGSGTGKETQYF. Written as DNA, the CDR3 is TGTGCCAGCAGTTACGGGTCAGGGACGGGCAAAGAGACCCAGTACTTC.

Ten or more counts support this clonotype. CDR3 in DNA: TGTGCCAGCAGCTTAGGTCTAGGGCCAGATAACAATGAGCAGTTCTTC. It is translated as CASSLGLGPDNNEQFF. This chain uses TRBV7-2 with TRBJ2-1, with unresolved D. V was trimmed by 1 base and J by 5 bases, leaving 15 bases between them. The CDR3 spans 16 residues. Germline loops: CDR1 SGHTA, CDR2 FQGNSA.

This clonotype was found many times. This chain links TRBV29-1 with TRBJ2-3; D unclear. The CDR3 spans 13 residues. From germline, CDR1 is SQVTM and CDR2 ANQGSEA. Trimming shortened V by 8 bases and J by 0 bases, and 12 bases separated the two germline ends. The CDR3, as DNA: TGCAGCTTGACGCGAACCAGCACAGATACGCAGTATTTT. Translation: CSLTRTSTDTQYF.

The chain employs TRBV7-2 and TRBJ2-5; TRBD1 might be the D (6 bases). The CDR3 spans 15 residues. V was pared by 5 bases and J by 2 bases, with 15 bases between. From germline, CDR1 is SGHTA and CDR2 FQGNSA. The CDR3 DNA follows: TGTGCCAGCAGCCCAACATCGACAGGACAAGAGACCCAGTACTTC. It encodes CASSPTSTGQETQYF.

A word on this clonotype: A much bigger clone sits one base away, suggesting this may be a read error. The chain uses TRBV10-3 and TRBJ1-6; 10 positions agree with TRBD1. Germline assignment: CDR1 ENHRY and CDR2 SYGVKD. The V and J ends lost 10 bases and 9 bases, in that order; junction bases with no gene match: 9. This CDR3 contains 14 residues. The CDR3 is CATGQGDLGSPLHF. The CDR3 coding sequence is TGTGCCACTGGACAGGGGGATTTGGGTTCACCCCTCCACTTT.

In the case of this clonotype: The junction does not match germline at one end; this may be a read error. The genes are TRBV7-9 and TRBJ2-1; D gene ambiguous. Germline CDR1 reads SEHNR; CDR2 reads FQNEAQ (reference sequence). The CDR3 covers 13 residues. The CDR3 DNA is TGTGCCAGCAGTCAGCCCCTGGGGAATGAGCGGTTCTTC. Translating it yields CASSQPLGNERFF. Full variable domain (missing parts from reference TRBV7-9 and TRBJ2-1): DTGVSQNPRHKITKRGQNVTFRCDPISEHNRLYWYRQTLGQGPEFLTYFQNEAQLEKSRLLSDRFSAERPKGSFSTLEIQRTEQGDSAMYLCASSQPLGNERFFGPGTRLTVL.

This clonotype showed up just a few times. At one end, the junction sequence differs from germline, possibly due to a read error. The rearrangement uses TRBV27 and TRBJ2-7; D possibly corresponds to TRBD2 (7 bases). Germline V CDR1 and CDR2: MNHEY, SMNVEV (reference sequence). The CDR3 spans 13 residues. The CDR3 nucleotides read TGTGCCGGCAGTAAGGGAGGGGGTTACGAGCAGTACTTC. Residues: CAGSKGGGYEQYF.

Comment on this clonotype: Just one base apart from a much larger clone, this may be a read error. V usage is TRBV6-1 and J usage is TRBJ2-7, with TRBD1 matching over 7 bases. The J segment lost 2 bases and the V segment lost 1 base, leaving 5 bases of the junction unmatched. The CDR3 is 15 amino acids. Germline loops: CDR1 MNHNS, CDR2 SASEGT. CDR3 DNA: TGTGCCAGCAGTGAAGTCGGGACAGCTACCTACGAGCAGTACTTC. Protein product: CASSEVGTATYEQYF.

A few counts support this clonotype. The chain combines TRBV5-1 with TRBJ2-3; D possibly corresponds to TRBD1 (6 bases). V was cut by 3 bases and J by 4 bases, with 9 bases left in between. The CDR3 loop spans 13 amino acids. The germline CDR1 and CDR2 sequences are SGHRS and YFSETQ. The CDR3, as DNA: TGCGCCAGCAGCTATCAGGGGCCAGATACGCAGTATTTT. It codes for CASSYQGPDTQYF.

The genes are TRBV28 and TRBJ2-5; 7 nucleotides line up with TRBD1. Germline V gene data show CDR1 as MDHEN and CDR2 as SYDVKM. The CDR3 is 16 amino acids. The junction had 14 bases not matched to a gene; V was cut back by 6 bases and J by 4 bases. DNA of the CDR3: TGTGCCAGCAGCAACACTCCGGGACAGACATCAGAGACCCAGTACTTC. It yields the protein CASSNTPGQTSETQYF.

Concerning this clonotype: A much larger clone differs from this one at a single base, so this may be a read error. V gene TRBV7-2 combines with J gene TRBJ2-3; 10 nucleotides align to TRBD1. CDR1 and CDR2 (germline): SGHTA, FQGNSA. This CDR3 has 15 amino acids. DNA of the CDR3: TGTGCCAGCAGCTTACGGGACAGGGGCACCGAAACGCGGTATTTT. The encoded protein is CASSLRDRGTETRYF.

This clonotype was recorded at least ten times. This sequence joins TRBV9 and TRBJ2-4, with D perhaps TRBD2 (7 bases). This CDR3 comprises 18 residues. Germline CDR1 reads SGDLS; CDR2 reads YYNGEE. Deletions cut 0 bases from V and 1 base from J, with 17 bases between. Here the CDR3 DNA reads TGTGCCAGCAGCGTAGGAGGGGGGAGCGGGGTGGCCAAAAACATTCAGTACTTC. Its protein is CASSVGGGSGVAKNIQYF.

Comments on this clonotype: This may stem from a read error, because a much larger clone lies one nucleotide away. The chain couples TRBV10-1 to TRBJ2-5; D is possibly TRBD2 (5 bases). The assigned J gene may be wrong: the sequence end matches TRBJ2-7 better. This CDR3 has 13 amino acids. The germline V gene has CDR1 WNHNN and CDR2 SYGVQD (reference sequence). CDR3 in amino acids: CASSRPPGGEQYF. As DNA, the CDR3 is TGCGCCAGCAGTCGGCCTCCAGGAGGCGAGCAGTACTTC.

Comment on this clonotype: It is likely a read error, because the conserved phenylalanine at the end of the CDR3 is missing. The V call is TRBV5-1, the J call TRBJ1-2; 10 positions agree with TRBD1. The ends lost 7 bases at V and 0 bases at J; junction bases unmatched: 9. Germline CDR1 and CDR2: SGHRS and YFSETQ. The CDR3 runs to 16 residues. The CDR3 sequence: CASGKGQGHTNYGYTC. The CDR3 region has the DNA TGCGCCAGCGGCAAGGGACAGGGGCATACTAACTATGGCTACACCTGC.

V and J are TRBV7-9 and TRBJ2-5; 9 bases agree with TRBD1. The CDR3 is made up of 14 amino acids. The trim removed 3 bases at V and 11 bases at J, leaving 10 bases unmatched. From germline, CDR1 is SEHNR and CDR2 FQNEAQ (reference sequence). CDR3 DNA sequence: TGTGCCAGCAGCTTCGGGACAGGGAGCTACGGGCAGTACTTC. Amino acid sequence: CASSFGTGSYGQYF.

The chain joins TRBV2 to TRBJ1-1; no firm D call. The CDR3 loop spans 13 amino acids. Per germline, CDR1 SNHLY and CDR2 FYNNEI. V lost 6 bases, J lost 7 bases, and 15 bases lay in between. The CDR3 nucleotides are TGTGCCAGCAGGACGCGGTATGGCGGTGAAGCTTTCTTT. Amino acid sequence: CASRTRYGGEAFF.

This clonotype was counted ten times or more. The chain has TRBV6-2 or TRBV6-3 and TRBJ1-2; 8 bases are a match to TRBD1. Germline V gene data show CDR1 as MNHEY and CDR2 as SVGEGT. CDR3 size: 17 residues. V lost 5 bases, J lost 2 bases, and 13 bases stayed unmatched. The CDR3: CASSTQRTGRPNYGYTF. CDR3 nucleotide sequence: TGTGCCAGCAGTACCCAAAGGACAGGGCGACCCAACTATGGCTACACCTTC.

This clonotype has a handful of counts. This chain connects TRBV11-3 to TRBJ1-4; TRBD1 might be the D (5 bases). Trimming cost V 3 bases and J 8 bases, with 16 bases left between them. From germline, CDR1 is SGHNT and CDR2 YENEEA. This CDR3 is 15 amino acids long. The CDR3: CASSFPWQGEEKLFF. The CDR3 DNA reads as TGTGCCAGCAGCTTTCCCTGGCAAGGGGAAGAAAAACTGTTTTTT.

This clonotype was counted between two and nine times. One junction end disagrees with the germline gene, perhaps due to a read error. V is TRBV5-5 and J is TRBJ2-3; 13 bases are shared with TRBD2. Looked up from germline, CDR1 is SGHKS and CDR2 is YYEKEE (reference sequence). CDR3 length: 16 amino acids. The CDR3 nucleotides are TGTGCCAGCAGCAGACTAGCGGGGGGCTTGACAGATACGCGGTATTTT. Its protein product is CASSRLAGGLTDTRYF. The full variable domain, in which reference TRBV5-5 and TRBJ2-3 provide the parts outside the CDR3, is DAGVTQSPTHLIKTRGQQVTLRCSPISGHKSVSWYQQVLGQGPQFIFQYYEKEERGRGNFPDRFSARQFPNYSSELNVNALLLGDSALYLCASSRLAGGLTDTRYFGPGTRLTVL.